This TCR beta chain was recorded in a study of blood T cell repertoires in COVID-19. Study-level information: PBMCs, B-cell-depleted T cells, or T cells were the source of the cDNA or gDNA that made up the material.

Assay used: immunoSEQ multiplex PCR; TCRdb lists only in-frame clones, some missing. The sample gives about 120,000 clones, about 80% of which show up once; approximately 16% is in the top ten. The table lists this clone with a few counts. The CDR3 sequence is 14 residues long. J lost 1 base, V lost 6 bases, and 4 bases had no gene match. The germline V gene encodes CDR1 SNHLY and CDR2 FYNNEI. Sequencing input: peripheral blood. The gene calls are TRBV2 and TRBJ1-1, with 8 bases that match TRBD1. The sequence derives from a man between 60 and 70 years old with active or convalescent COVID-19. The CDR3 protein is CASSRDRWNTEAFF. The CDR3 DNA is TGTGCCAGCAGCCGGGACAGGTGGAACACTGAAGCTTTCTTT.